The 31 T cell receptor beta chains below were found in one sample sequenced in a study of cytomegalovirus exposure and HLA in healthy donors (dated 2017 in TCRdb). The library was prepared using the immunoSEQ multiplex PCR assay. For the multiplex PCR, a mixture combining 60 forward primers for TCR Vbeta segments and 13 reverse primers for TCR Jbeta segments was used. Drawn from immuneACCESS, this table holds only the in-frame rearrangements with V and J called that TCRdb kept. Clones are partly lost; checked studies trace under half to an unresolved V gene and leave the rest unexplained. This sample holds around 96,000 clones; approximately 64% were observed only once. Around 3.5% of the sample rests with the top ten. Sequencing used PBMCs. The receptor set was obtained from a man aged 55 to 70 in good health and CMV-seronegative.

This clone appeared a few times. The chain carries TRBV6-4 and TRBJ2-2; 10 bases are a match to TRBD2. CDR1 is MRHNA and CDR2 is SNTAGT in the germline V gene. Trimming took 6 bases from V and 6 from J; bases not matched to a gene: 4. The CDR3 consists of 14 residues. As DNA, the CDR3 is TGTGCCAGCAGATTGGGGACTAGCGCCGGGGAGCTGTTTTTT. The encoded protein is CASRLGTSAGELFF.

The chain has TRBV2 and TRBJ2-7, with a weak D call TRBD2 (6 bases). This CDR3 is 13 amino acids long. Germline CDR1 reads SNHLY; CDR2 reads FYNNEI. Trimming left V 3 bases short and J 6 bases short, with 12 bases between. CDR3 protein: CASSEGGFTEQYF. The CDR3 DNA follows: TGTGCCAGCAGTGAGGGGGGATTCACCGAGCAGTACTTC.

V and J are TRBV7-2 and TRBJ1-2; D is perhaps TRBD1 (6 bases). The CDR3 has 13 amino acids. The V and J ends lost 5 bases and 4 bases respectively, with 11 bases between them. CDR1 and CDR2 (germline): SGHTA, FQGNSA. The CDR3: CASSRGHRYGYTF. CDR3 sequence (DNA): TGTGCCAGCAGCCGGGGACACCGCTATGGCTACACCTTC.

V usage is TRBV6-5 and J usage is TRBJ1-2; D is unresolved. The V end was cut by 6 bases, the J end by 7 bases, with 18 bases between. The germline CDR1 and CDR2 sequences are MNHEY and SVGAGI. This CDR3 is 14 amino acids long. CDR3 protein: CASRPPQATTGYTF. DNA of the CDR3: TGTGCCAGCAGACCCCCCCAGGCGACCACTGGCTACACCTTC.

CDR3 nucleotide sequence: TGTGCCAGCAGCTCACAACTTCCGACCGCGGGCACAGATACGCAGTATTTT. This encodes CASSSQLPTAGTDTQYF. V usage is TRBV11-2 and J usage is TRBJ2-3; D gene unclear. This CDR3 is built from 17 residues. Germline V gene sequence: CDR1 SGHAT, CDR2 FQNNGV. With 4 bases removed from V and 1 base from J, the gap between germline ends came to 18 bases.

This sequence joins TRBV11-3 and TRBJ2-1; D unclear. CDR3 size: 13 residues. Germline V gene lookup returns CDR1 SGHNT and CDR2 YENEEA. V was trimmed by 1 base and J by 7 bases, leaving 8 bases between them. CDR3 DNA sequence: TGTGCCAGCAGCTTAGCGGTAGTTAATGAGCAGTTCTTC. Its protein product is CASSLAVVNEQFF.

This sequence joins TRBV5-4 and TRBJ2-7, with a weak D call TRBD2 (6 bases). V was cut by 2 bases and J by 7 bases, with 13 bases left in between. The CDR3 is 13 residues long. Germline lookup yields CDR1 SGHNT and CDR2 YYREEE (reference sequence). CDR3 DNA sequence: TGTGCCAGCAGCTTTAGAGGAGGGAAGGAGCAGTACTTC. It translates to CASSFRGGKEQYF. Full variable domain (rest looked up from reference TRBV5-4 and TRBJ2-7): ETGVTQSPTHLIKTRGQQVTLRCSSQSGHNTVSWYQQALGQGPQFIFQYYREEENGRGNFPPRFSGLQFPNYSSELNVNALELDDSALYLCASSFRGGKEQYFGPGTRLTVT.

The chain uses TRBV28 and TRBJ2-1, with a tentative D call TRBD1 (5 bases). CDR3 length: 14 residues. The V gene lost 5 bases and the J gene lost 8 bases, with 16 bases spanning the gap. Germline V lookup: CDR1 MDHEN, CDR2 SYDVKM. The CDR3 coding sequence is TGTGCCAGCAGTGTCGCACACAGGATGGATGAGCAGTTCTTC. The encoded protein is CASSVAHRMDEQFF.

V usage is TRBV2 and J usage is TRBJ1-2; 7 bases line up with TRBD1. Trimming removed 6 bases from V and 5 bases from J; junction bases left unmatched: 18. CDR1 SNHLY and CDR2 FYNNEI come from the germline V gene. The CDR3 loop spans 17 amino acids. The CDR3 sequence: CASSPPYNRGPRYGYTF. Here the CDR3 DNA reads TGTGCCAGCAGCCCCCCCTACAACAGGGGCCCTCGGTATGGCTACACCTTC. The full variable domain, with the rest looked up from reference TRBV2 and TRBJ1-2, is EPEVTQTPSHQVTQMGQEVILRCVPISNHLYFYWYRQILGQKVEFLVSFYNNEISEKSEIFDDQFSVERPDGSNFTLKIRSTKLEDSAMYFCASSPPYNRGPRYGYTFGSGTRLTVV.

The rearrangement uses TRBV2 and TRBJ2-7; possible D gene TRBD2, 6 bases. V was pared by 6 bases and J by 6 bases, with 12 bases between. Per germline, CDR1 SNHLY and CDR2 FYNNEI. This CDR3 comprises 12 residues. CDR3 nucleotide sequence: TGTGCCAGCAGGGGCAGGGAGGCCGAGCAGTACTTC. It specifies CASRGREAEQYF.

The J gene is TRBJ2-2, the V gene TRBV10-3; 14 positions match TRBD2. Trimming took 0 bases from V and 6 from J; bases not matched to a gene: 0. The germline CDR1 and CDR2 sequences are ENHRY and SYGVKD. CDR3 length: 16 residues. As DNA, the CDR3 is TGTGCCATCAGTGAGTCGACTAGCGGGAGGGCCGGGGAGCTGTTTTTT. Translating it yields CAISESTSGRAGELFF.

The CDR3 nucleotides are TGTGCCAGCAGTGAATACGGGGGGCTCAATCAGCCCCAGCATTTT. It yields the protein CASSEYGGLNQPQHF. The V call is TRBV25-1, the J call TRBJ1-5; a possible D gene is TRBD1 (6 bases). V gave up 0 bases and J gave up 3 bases, with 9 bases separating them. From germline, CDR1 is MGHDK and CDR2 SYGVNS. CDR3 length: 15 residues.

This rearrangement joins TRBV7-2 to TRBJ1-1, with D perhaps TRBD1 (6 bases). Trimming took off 1 base at V and 0 bases at J, with 18 bases between the two ends. This CDR3 comprises 18 residues. Germline-derived CDR1 and CDR2 are SGHTA and FQGNSA. CDR3 nucleotides: TGTGCCAGCAGCTTAGGGCGGGGGGCAGCGGGGATGAACACTGAAGCTTTCTTT. The encoded protein is CASSLGRGAAGMNTEAFF.

The V and J genes are TRBV28 and TRBJ2-1, with a weak D call TRBD1 (6 bases). Germline loops: CDR1 MDHEN, CDR2 SYDVKM. This CDR3 has 10 amino acids. Deletions cut 8 bases from V and 15 bases from J, with 14 bases between. CDR3 amino acids: CASRYRALFF. CDR3 DNA sequence: TGTGCCAGCCGTTACAGGGCTCTGTTCTTC.

This clone appeared once. The chain has TRBV6-1 and TRBJ1-2; D might be TRBD1 (6 bases). Trimming pared 6 bases from V and 7 bases from J, leaving 18 bases between. This CDR3 comprises 14 residues. CDR1 is MNHNS and CDR2 is SASEGT in the germline V gene. DNA for the CDR3: TGTGCCAGCAGCTCCGGACAGATTATTTTTGGCTACACCTTC. Its translation: CASSSGQIIFGYTF.

J is TRBJ2-1 and V is TRBV5-1; 7 bases are shared with TRBD2. The CDR3 is 14 residues long. The junction had 6 bases not matched to a gene; V was cut back by 0 bases and J by 9 bases. Germline CDR1 SGHRS, CDR2 YFSETQ. The CDR3, as DNA: TGCGCCAGCAGCTTGGGGGAATCGGGGGGTGAGCAGTTCTTC. It specifies CASSLGESGGEQFF.

The chain is built from TRBV5-1 and TRBJ2-2; TRBD2 agrees at 7 bases. Germline-derived CDR1 and CDR2 are SGHRS and YFSETQ. With V trimmed by 0 bases and J by 4 bases, 15 bases remained unmatched. The CDR3 spans 19 residues. CDR3 nucleotide sequence: TGCGCCAGCAGCTTGGAAAGGCTGGTCCAGCGGGGCCTCACCGGGGAGCTGTTTTTT. It encodes CASSLERLVQRGLTGELFF. Full variable domain (missing parts from reference TRBV5-1 and TRBJ2-2): KAGVTQTPRYLIKTRGQQVTLSCSPISGHRSVSWYQQTPGQGLQFLFEYFSETQRNKGNFPGRFSGRQFSNSRSEMNVSTLELGDSALYLCASSLERLVQRGLTGELFFGEGSRLTVL.

The chain joins TRBV2 to TRBJ2-5; 9 bases agree with TRBD2. The germline CDR1 and CDR2 sequences are SNHLY and FYNNEI. The CDR3 totals 16 residues. Trimming took 2 bases from V and 5 from J; bases not matched to a gene: 9. The CDR3 sequence is CASSELAGGPGETQYF. CDR3 nucleotide sequence: TGTGCCAGCAGTGAACTGGCGGGAGGGCCGGGGGAGACCCAGTACTTC.

The gene calls are TRBV10-2 and TRBJ2-1; TRBD2 aligns across 9 bases. Germline CDR1 WSHSY, CDR2 SAAADI. V lost 7 bases, J lost 7 bases, and 14 bases stayed unmatched. The CDR3 length is 16 residues. CDR3 sequence (DNA): TGCGCCAGCACCAAGACCCTAGCGGGGCCTCGGAATGAGCAGTTCTTC. Its protein product is CASTKTLAGPRNEQFF.

This clone occurred a few times. The J gene is TRBJ2-7, the V gene TRBV7-9; 9 nucleotides align to TRBD2. CDR3 length: 17 amino acids. The J segment lost 3 bases and the V segment lost 1 base, leaving 10 bases of the junction unmatched. The V gene's germline CDR1 is SEHNR and CDR2 FQNEAQ (reference sequence). The chain's CDR3 is CASSLEGSGSSRYEQYF. The CDR3 coding sequence is TGTGCCAGCAGCTTAGAAGGTAGCGGGAGTTCCCGCTACGAGCAGTACTTC.

This clone was seen a few times. CDR3 in DNA: TGCGCCAGCAGCTTCTACTCGGGACAGGTGGACGAGCAGTACTTC. Its translation is CASSFYSGQVDEQYF. This chain links TRBV5-1 with TRBJ2-7; 8 positions match TRBD1. CDR3 length equals 15 residues. V shed 2 bases, J shed 5 bases, and the junction held 9 bases outside the gene matches. Germline-derived CDR1 and CDR2 are SGHRS and YFSETQ.

This sequence joins TRBV6-1 and TRBJ2-7, with 7 bases lining up with TRBD1. With V trimmed by 1 base and J by 8 bases, 11 bases remained unmatched. The CDR3 consists of 15 residues. Germline loops: CDR1 MNHNS, CDR2 SASEGT. Here the CDR3 reads CASSEEGRGILQQYF. CDR3 DNA sequence: TGTGCCAGCAGTGAAGAGGGCAGGGGGATCCTGCAGCAGTACTTC.

The sample holds a few counts of this clone. The chain employs TRBV13 and TRBJ2-5; 16 bases agree with TRBD2. The CDR3 is 17 residues long. V lost 2 bases to trimming and J lost 5 bases; unmatched junction nucleotides: 5. The germline gives CDR1 PRHDT, CDR2 FYEKMQ (reference sequence). The CDR3 DNA is TGTGCCAGCAGCTTAATGGGACTAGCGGGGGGGAAGGAGACCCAGTACTTC. Amino acid sequence: CASSLMGLAGGKETQYF.

DNA of the CDR3: TGTGCCAGCAGCTCGACTAGCGGGAGGTATAATGAGCAGTTCTTC. The encoded protein is CASSSTSGRYNEQFF. This sequence joins TRBV11-3 and TRBJ2-1; 13 bases line up with TRBD2. The V and J ends lost 4 bases and 7 bases, in that order; junction bases with no gene match: 4. The CDR3 covers 15 residues. The germline CDR1 and CDR2 sequences are SGHNT and YENEEA.

Only one count was recorded for this clone. The CDR3 protein is CATSREPLGGTEAFF. CDR3 nucleotide sequence: TGTGCCACCAGCAGAGAGCCGCTGGGAGGGACTGAAGCTTTCTTT. This sequence joins TRBV15 and TRBJ1-1, with unresolved D. CDR1 and CDR2 (germline): LNHNV, YYDKDF (reference sequence). Between the trimmed V and J ends, which lost 0 bases and 5 bases, there was a span of 13 bases. CDR3 size: 15 residues.

The V and J genes are TRBV9 and TRBJ2-3; TRBD2 might be the D (6 bases). The germline V gene has CDR1 SGDLS and CDR2 YYNGEE. The V end was cut by 0 bases, the J end by 8 bases, with 16 bases between. The CDR3 covers 15 residues. In nucleotides, the CDR3 is TGTGCCAGCAGCGTAGCCGGACACGGGAGTGGTACGCAGTATTTT. It specifies CASSVAGHGSGTQYF. The full variable domain, its missing parts supplied by reference TRBV9 and TRBJ2-3, is DSGVTQTPKHLITATGQRVTLRCSPRSGDLSVYWYQQSLDQGLQFLIQYYNGEERAKGNILERFSAQQFPDLHSELNLSSLELGDSALYFCASSVAGHGSGTQYFGPGTRLTVL.

The chain carries TRBV5-1 and TRBJ1-3; D possibly corresponds to TRBD1 (6 bases). Trimming pared 0 bases from V and 3 bases from J, leaving 13 bases between. Per germline, CDR1 SGHRS and CDR2 YFSETQ. The CDR3 extends over 16 amino acids. CDR3 amino acids: CASSLGPQGNGNTIYF. The CDR3, as DNA: TGCGCCAGCAGCTTGGGACCTCAGGGGAATGGAAACACCATATATTTT. Full variable domain (remainder filled in from reference TRBV5-1 and TRBJ1-3): KAGVTQTPRYLIKTRGQQVTLSCSPISGHRSVSWYQQTPGQGLQFLFEYFSETQRNKGNFPGRFSGRQFSNSRSEMNVSTLELGDSALYLCASSLGPQGNGNTIYFGEGSWLTVV.

This clone was seen a single time. The V call is TRBV9, the J call TRBJ1-1, with D maybe TRBD1 (5 bases). The V gene's germline CDR1 is SGDLS and CDR2 YYNGEE. V lost 6 bases, J lost 0 bases, and 9 bases lay in between. The CDR3 extends over 13 amino acids. The CDR3: CASKGIMNTEAFF. The CDR3 DNA sequence: TGTGCCAGCAAGGGGATCATGAACACTGAAGCTTTCTTT.

The V and J genes are TRBV5-8 and TRBJ1-1, with D perhaps matching TRBD1 (6 bases). With 3 bases removed from V and 0 bases from J, the gap between germline ends came to 15 bases. This CDR3 is built from 16 residues. Germline V gene lookup returns CDR1 SGHTS and CDR2 YDEGEE. CDR3 bases: TGTGCCAGCAGCTCGACGGATGGACAGCTGAACACTGAAGCTTTCTTT. It codes for CASSSTDGQLNTEAFF.

This chain uses TRBV5-1 with TRBJ2-5; TRBD1 matches at 9 bases. The J call may be wrong; the DNA end is better matched by TRBJ2-7. This CDR3 is built from 18 residues. CDR1 SGHRS and CDR2 YFSETQ come from the germline V gene. The CDR3 sequence is CASSSGQGRSLGAYEQYF. Written as DNA, the CDR3 is TGCGCCAGCAGCTCGGGACAGGGAAGATCGTTGGGAGCCTACGAGCAGTACTTC.

The CDR3 sequence: CASSFPGLLNEQFF. In DNA, the CDR3 is TGTGCCAGCAGTTTCCCGGGACTACTTAATGAGCAGTTCTTC. The chain couples TRBV28 to TRBJ2-1; 7 bases are shared with TRBD2. The CDR3 is 14 residues long. The J segment lost 7 bases and the V segment lost 3 bases, leaving 6 bases of the junction unmatched. Per germline, CDR1 MDHEN and CDR2 SYDVKM.